Following are 6 T cell receptor beta chains from one sample sequenced in a study of T cell responses to AZD1222 COVID-19 vaccine. Libraries were prepared by immunoSEQ multiplex PCR; TCRdb keeps only in-frame clonotypes and omits some of them. Of under 150,000 clones in the sample, about 90% were seen once. Sequencing used peripheral blood, obtained on day 0 of AZD1222 vaccination. These receptors came from an adult in good health.

As for this clone: Other DNA sequences in this specimen translate into the identical CDR3. V gene TRBV7-2 combines with J gene TRBJ2-7; D unresolved. Trimming removed 1 base from V and 1 base from J, with 2 bases in between. CDR1 is SGHTA and CDR2 is FQGNSA in the germline V gene. The CDR3 loop spans 12 amino acids. In DNA, the CDR3 is TGTGCCAGCAGCTTAGGATCCTACGAGCAGTACTTC. It encodes CASSLGSYEQYF.

The chain links TRBV29-1 to TRBJ2-3; TRBD1 or TRBD2 may be the D gene (5 bases each). Trimming shortened V by 5 bases and J by 2 bases, and 17 bases separated the two germline ends. The CDR3 loop spans 15 amino acids. From germline, CDR1 is SQVTM and CDR2 ANQGSEA. The CDR3 DNA sequence: TGCAGCGTTTCGGTGGCGAGGGGTTCCACAGATACGCAGTATTTT. Translating gives CSVSVARGSTDTQYF.

The chain joins TRBV7-9 to TRBJ1-3; possible D gene TRBD1, 6 bases. The CDR3 is made up of 15 amino acids. Trimming left V 5 bases short and J 4 bases short, with 15 bases between. Germline V lookup: CDR1 SEHNR, CDR2 FQNEAQ (reference sequence). The DNA for the CDR3 is TGTGCCAGCAGCCCCGGAGGGGGAATGGGAAACACCATATATTTT. As protein: CASSPGGGMGNTIYF.

The rearrangement uses TRBV28 and TRBJ2-7; D is perhaps TRBD2 (5 bases). Per germline, CDR1 MDHEN and CDR2 SYDVKM. Trimming took 2 bases from V and 3 from J, leaving 8 bases between them. The CDR3 spans 13 residues. In nucleotides, the CDR3 is TGTGCCAGCAGTTTAGGTGCGGGCTACGAGCAGTACTTC. Its protein product is CASSLGAGYEQYF.

This clone came up a few times. The chain employs TRBV5-6 and TRBJ1-3; D is possibly TRBD1 (5 bases). CDR3 length: 18 residues. The germline CDR1 and CDR2 sequences are SGHDT and YYEEEE. The ends were cut back, 0 bases at V and 3 bases at J, with 19 bases in the middle. The CDR3 protein is CASSLVDKGLGIGNTIYF. The CDR3 nucleotides are TGTGCCAGCAGCTTGGTGGACAAGGGCTTGGGGATTGGAAACACCATATATTTT.

The chain combines TRBV4-3 with TRBJ1-6; 9 bases match TRBD1. Per the germline V gene, CDR1 is LGHNA and CDR2 is YSLEER. The CDR3 length is 16 residues. V trimming: 2 bases; J trimming: 7 bases; junction bases outside the gene matches: 6. The CDR3 nucleotides are TGCGCCAGCAGCCAATCCTCCGGGACAGGGAATTCACCCCTCCACTTT. It specifies CASSQSSGTGNSPLHF.